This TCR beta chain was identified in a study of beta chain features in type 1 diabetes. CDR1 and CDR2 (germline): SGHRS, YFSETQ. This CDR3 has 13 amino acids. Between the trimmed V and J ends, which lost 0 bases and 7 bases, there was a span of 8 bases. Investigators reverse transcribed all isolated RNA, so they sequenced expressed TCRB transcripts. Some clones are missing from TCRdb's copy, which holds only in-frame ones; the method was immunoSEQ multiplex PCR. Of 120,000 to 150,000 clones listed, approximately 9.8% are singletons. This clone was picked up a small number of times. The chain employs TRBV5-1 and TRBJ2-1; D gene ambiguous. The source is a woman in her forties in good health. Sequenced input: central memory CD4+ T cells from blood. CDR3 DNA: TGCGCCAGCAGCTTGGGAGTTCTGAATGAGCAGTTCTTC. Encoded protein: CASSLGVLNEQFF.